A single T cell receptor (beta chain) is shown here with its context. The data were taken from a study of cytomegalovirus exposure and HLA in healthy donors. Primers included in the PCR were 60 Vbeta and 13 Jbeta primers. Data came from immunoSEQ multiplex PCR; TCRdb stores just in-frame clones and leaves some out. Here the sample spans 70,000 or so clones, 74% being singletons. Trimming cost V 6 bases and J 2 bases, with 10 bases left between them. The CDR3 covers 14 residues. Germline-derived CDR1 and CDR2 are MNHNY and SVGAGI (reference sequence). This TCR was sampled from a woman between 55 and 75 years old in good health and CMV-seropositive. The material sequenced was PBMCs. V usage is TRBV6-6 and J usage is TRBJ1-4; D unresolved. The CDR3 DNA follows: TGTGCCAGCAGGCCGGGAATTACTAATGAAAAACTGTTTTTT. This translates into CASRPGITNEKLFF.